What follows are 24 T cell receptor beta chains derived from one specimen sequenced in a study of T cells after yellow fever vaccination. TCRdb called the 5' RACE reads again in MiXCR, with one record for every CDR3 protein. The table records about 260,000 distinct CDR3 sequences, around 3.5% of them present only once. The sample consisted of PBMCs, taken 15 days after the yellow fever booster vaccination. The receptors here all came from a man younger than 35 who received the YFV17D yellow fever vaccine.

There are many counts of this clonotype. The CDR3 nucleotides read TGCGCCAGCAGCTTGGCAACCCCCGCCAAAAACATTCAGTACTTC. Translated, it gives CASSLATPAKNIQYF. The rearrangement joins TRBV5-1 to TRBJ2-4; no clear D gene. The V end lost 0 bases, the J end lost 1 base, and 8 bases lay between the germline ends. The germline V gene encodes CDR1 SGHRS and CDR2 YFSETQ. The CDR3 has 15 amino acids.

This clonotype occurred many times. The genes are TRBV4-1 and TRBJ2-5; D gene uncertain. Germline V gene data show CDR1 as MGHRA and CDR2 as YSYEKL. This CDR3 comprises 15 residues. V was clipped by 0 bases and J by 5 bases, with 13 bases between them. The CDR3 DNA reads TGCGCCAGCAGCCAAGAGTATAGGGTAAGGGAGACCCAGTACTTC. Its protein product is CASSQEYRVRETQYF.

In its sample, this clonotype was seen many times. CDR3 amino acids: CSASQVQETQYF. CDR3 coding DNA: TGCAGTGCTAGTCAGGTACAAGAGACCCAGTACTTC. This chain links TRBV20-1 with TRBJ2-5, with D unclear. Trimming pared 3 bases from V and 2 bases from J, leaving 7 bases between. The CDR3 contains 12 residues. CDR1 and CDR2 from the germline V gene are DFQATT and SNEGSKA (reference sequence).

This clonotype was counted many times. This chain joins TRBV5-6 and TRBJ1-1, with 11 bases lining up with TRBD1. V shed 8 bases and J 8 bases; nucleotides not matched to a gene: 5. In germline, CDR1 is SGHDT, CDR2 YYEEEE. CDR3 length equals 12 residues. The CDR3 protein is CASWGQGEEAFF. DNA of the CDR3: TGTGCCAGTTGGGGACAGGGGGAAGAAGCTTTCTTT.

This clonotype was picked up many times. The rearrangement joins TRBV6-5 to TRBJ1-6; TRBD1 is a possible D gene (5 bases). This CDR3 is 15 amino acids long. Germline CDR1 is MNHEY and CDR2 is SVGAGI. V shed 5 bases and J shed 8 bases, with 16 bases lying between them. As DNA, the CDR3 is TGTGCCAGCAGTCCTCAGGGATCTCTGTATTCACCCCTCCACTTT. Translated: CASSPQGSLYSPLHF.

Ten or more counts support this clonotype. This chain connects TRBV11-1 to TRBJ2-7, with 10 bases lining up with TRBD1. This CDR3 is built from 13 residues. Germline loops: CDR1 SGHAT, CDR2 FQDESV (reference sequence). V was pared by 10 bases and J by 4 bases, with 7 bases of the junction left unmatched. CDR3 sequence: CATRRQGAYEQYF. The CDR3 DNA reads as TGTGCCACCCGGAGACAGGGGGCATACGAGCAGTACTTC. Combining the CDR3 with reference TRBV11-1 and TRBJ2-7 gives the whole variable domain EAEVAQSPRYKITEKSQAVAFWCDPISGHATLYWYRQILGQGPELLVQFQDESVVDDSQLPKDRFSAERLKGVDSTLKIQPAELGDSAMYLCATRRQGAYEQYFGPGTRLTVT.

This clonotype was counted ten times or more. The V call is TRBV11-2, the J call TRBJ2-1; a possible D gene is TRBD1 (6 bases). CDR1 SGHAT and CDR2 FQNNGV come from the germline V gene. Trimming stripped 4 bases from V and 5 bases from J, with 9 bases between. This CDR3 has 13 residues. DNA of the CDR3: TGTGCCAGCAGCTGGACAGCCAACAATGAGCAGTTCTTC. Protein: CASSWTANNEQFF.

This clonotype was counted ten times or more. The gene calls are TRBV13 and TRBJ2-3; the D gene is possibly TRBD2 (6 bases). The CDR3 length is 14 residues. Germline assignment: CDR1 PRHDT and CDR2 FYEKMQ (reference sequence). With 5 bases removed from V and 4 bases from J, the gap between germline ends came to 13 bases. The CDR3 DNA reads as TGTGCCAGCAGCCCGCAGGGAGGAGCAGATACGCAGTATTTT. It is translated as CASSPQGGADTQYF.

This clonotype was detected ten times or more. The chain carries TRBV12-3 or TRBV12-4 and TRBJ2-4, with TRBD2 matching over 7 bases. The CDR3 is 14 amino acids. J gave up 6 bases and V 0 bases, and 2 bases lay outside the gene matches. The CDR3, as DNA: TGTGCCAGCAGTTTAGCCAGGGAGGGAAACATTCAGTACTTC. Translation: CASSLAREGNIQYF.

This clonotype showed up many times. The chain's CDR3 is CSVVGGLGANVLTF. The CDR3 nucleotides read TGCAGCGTTGTGGGAGGGCTAGGGGCCAACGTCCTGACTTTC. V gene TRBV29-1 combines with J gene TRBJ2-6; 7 positions agree with TRBD2. CDR3 size: 14 residues. CDR1 and CDR2 (germline): SQVTM, ANQGSEA. V shed 4 bases, J shed 4 bases, and the junction held 4 bases outside the gene matches.

The V and J genes are TRBV20-1 and TRBJ1-2; 7 bases match TRBD1. The CDR3 has 12 amino acids. The J segment lost 4 bases and the V segment lost 6 bases, leaving 5 bases of the junction unmatched. The germline V gene has CDR1 DFQATT and CDR2 SNEGSKA (reference sequence). CDR3 bases: TGCAGTGCCGAGGGGACAGTCTATGGCTACACCTTC. Its translation is CSAEGTVYGYTF.

This clonotype was observed at least ten times. V gene TRBV5-1 combines with J gene TRBJ2-1, with 7 nucleotides matching TRBD2. The V and J ends lost 0 bases and 5 bases, in that order; junction bases with no gene match: 5. Germline CDR1 and CDR2: SGHRS and YFSETQ. The CDR3 spans 15 residues. Written as DNA, the CDR3 is TGCGCCAGCAGCTTGGCCTGGGGGGGTAACAATGAGCAGTTCTTC. Translating gives CASSLAWGGNNEQFF.

This clonotype was observed many times. The DNA of the CDR3 is TGCGCCAGCGCGCCGGGGGAGGGAGGTGATACGCAGTATTTT. Protein: CASAPGEGGDTQYF. The gene calls are TRBV5-1 and TRBJ2-3, with 7 positions matching TRBD2. The CDR3 has 14 amino acids. The V gene's germline CDR1 is SGHRS and CDR2 YFSETQ. The J segment lost 6 bases and the V segment lost 7 bases, leaving 11 bases of the junction unmatched.

This clonotype was counted ten times or more. This chain connects TRBV5-1 to TRBJ2-5, with a tentative D call TRBD2 (5 bases). V dropped 3 bases and J dropped 7 bases, with 25 bases sitting between them. There are 17 residues in the CDR3. The germline CDR1 and CDR2 sequences are SGHRS and YFSETQ. The CDR3 nucleotides read TGCGCCAGCAGCTCCCCAACCGGCCATTCGGGGTTGGTGACCCAGTACTTC. It specifies CASSSPTGHSGLVTQYF.

This clonotype has at least ten counts. V is TRBV3-1 and J is TRBJ2-1; no clear D. The CDR3 covers 15 residues. CDR1 and CDR2 (germline): LGHDT, YNNKEL (reference sequence). V was pared by 0 bases and J by 10 bases, with 16 bases between. The CDR3 is CASSQDVMGHREQFF. For the CDR3, the DNA is TGTGCCAGCAGCCAAGATGTCATGGGTCACCGGGAGCAGTTCTTC.

This clonotype was detected many times. The chain carries TRBV18 and TRBJ1-2, with 8 bases matching TRBD1. This CDR3 is 16 amino acids long. Germline values: CDR1 KGHSH, CDR2 LQKENI. J was trimmed by 3 bases and V by 3 bases; bases with no gene match: 9. The CDR3 DNA sequence: TGTGCCAGCTCACCGAAGACAGGGGAGCCGGACTATGGCTACACCTTC. This gives the protein CASSPKTGEPDYGYTF.

This clonotype appeared many times. This chain links TRBV7-3 with TRBJ2-1; TRBD2 matches 12 bases. The CDR3 contains 14 residues. The germline V gene has CDR1 SGHTA and CDR2 FQGTGA. V lost 5 bases and J lost 6; bases outside the gene matches: 2. Written as DNA, the CDR3 is TGTGCCAGCAGCCTAGCGGGGGGGCGCAATGAGCAGTTCTTC. As protein: CASSLAGGRNEQFF.

The rearrangement joins TRBV6-5 to TRBJ2-6, with D possibly being TRBD1 (6 bases). Germline lookup yields CDR1 MNHEY and CDR2 SVGAGI. This CDR3 comprises 16 residues. V shed 4 bases and J shed 2 bases, with 12 bases lying between them. CDR3 protein: CASSFDKGAGANVLTF. The DNA for the CDR3 is TGTGCCAGCAGTTTCGACAAGGGGGCTGGGGCCAACGTCCTGACTTTC.

This clonotype came up many times. The V and J genes are TRBV12-3 or TRBV12-4 and TRBJ2-2; D gene ambiguous. The CDR3 is 12 amino acids. V lost 8 bases, J lost 0 bases, and 4 bases lay in between. The CDR3 region has the DNA TGTGCCAGCGCGGCGAACACCGGGGAGCTGTTTTTT. This encodes CASAANTGELFF.

This clonotype was observed many times. The chain employs TRBV7-2 and TRBJ2-1; possible D gene TRBD2, 7 bases. Deletions cut 5 bases from V and 4 bases from J, with 15 bases between. This CDR3 has 15 amino acids. Per the germline V gene, CDR1 is SGHTA and CDR2 is FQGNSA. The CDR3 DNA reads as TGTGCCAGCAGCCGTTTGGGGGGGCTTTACAATGAGCAGTTCTTC. Its protein product is CASSRLGGLYNEQFF.

This clonotype was counted ten times or more. J is TRBJ2-3 and V is TRBV7-2, with 12 bases matching TRBD1. V was clipped by 3 bases and J by 5 bases; unmatched bases: 3. CDR1 is SGHTA and CDR2 is FQGNSA in the germline V gene. The CDR3 loop spans 15 amino acids. CDR3: CASSFRDRGQDTQYF. The CDR3, as DNA: TGTGCCAGCAGCTTCCGGGACAGGGGGCAAGATACGCAGTATTTT.

This clonotype came up many times. V is TRBV24-1 and J is TRBJ2-3, with TRBD1 matching over 8 bases. V was clipped by 4 bases and J by 8 bases; unmatched bases: 7. CDR1 is KGHDR and CDR2 is SFDVKD in the germline V gene. The CDR3 is 14 residues long. CDR3 loop: CATSDPTQGATQYF. DNA for the CDR3: TGTGCCACCAGTGACCCGACCCAGGGGGCTACGCAGTATTTT.

In its sample, this clonotype was seen many times. The J gene is TRBJ2-5, the V gene TRBV5-5; D perhaps matches TRBD1 (6 bases). The CDR3 runs 16 residues. The V end was cut by 4 bases, the J end by 1 base, with 17 bases between. Per the germline V gene, CDR1 is SGHKS and CDR2 is YYEKEE (reference sequence). CDR3 nucleotides: TGTGCCAGCAGCGTCAACCCGGGACAAATCCAAGAGACCCAGTACTTC. Translation: CASSVNPGQIQETQYF.

Ten or more counts support this clonotype. The chain uses TRBV29-1 and TRBJ1-5, with a tentative D call TRBD1 (6 bases). This CDR3 is built from 13 residues. V was clipped by 4 bases and J by 6 bases, with 13 bases between them. The germline gives CDR1 SQVTM, CDR2 ANQGSEA. CDR3 sequence (DNA): TGCAGCGTTGGAGAGTCGGGGGCTCAGCCCCAGCATTTT. This codes for CSVGESGAQPQHF.